This TCR beta chain was obtained from a study of blood T cells in healthy people across ages. This clonotype appeared a few times. Using a J-beta primer mix together with a sample-barcoded 5' primer, a second PCR was run for about 7 to 12 cycles. TCRdb reanalysed the 5' RACE reads using MiXCR and keeps one entry per CDR3 protein. The sample includes about 1.6 million distinct CDR3 sequences, around 35% of them seen just once. The clonotype was recovered from a woman in her 30s in good health. The sample consisted of blood.

CDR3 in DNA: TGCAGTGCCCACGGGACAGGGGGGACAGATACGCAGTATTTT. It codes for CSAHGTGGTDTQYF. The chain couples TRBV20-1 to TRBJ2-3, with 11 bases identical to TRBD1. V gave up 6 bases and J gave up 3 bases; unmatched junction bases: 5. CDR1 is DFQATT, CDR2 SNEGSKA, per germline (reference sequence). The CDR3 extends over 14 amino acids.